This T cell receptor beta chain was profiled in a study of shared clonotypes between healthy human individuals. The length of the CDR3 is 14 residues. Germline values: CDR1 MNHEY, CDR2 SMNVEV (reference sequence). Between the trimmed V and J ends, which lost 3 bases and 6 bases, there was a span of 15 bases. Here immunoSEQ multiplex PCR was the method, and the copy in TCRdb shows in-frame clones only, minus some. The table shows more than 2 million clones, with approximately 95% occurring only once. This chain joins TRBV27 and TRBJ2-7, with D tentatively TRBD1 (7 bases). The TCR was taken from a man aged 18 to 35 in good health. Sample: naive CD4+ T cells sorted from blood. Subset defined: CD45RA+ positively selected. The CDR3: CASSLQGGVGEQYF. CDR3 DNA sequence: TGTGCCAGCAGTTTGCAGGGGGGAGTTGGCGAGCAGTACTTC.